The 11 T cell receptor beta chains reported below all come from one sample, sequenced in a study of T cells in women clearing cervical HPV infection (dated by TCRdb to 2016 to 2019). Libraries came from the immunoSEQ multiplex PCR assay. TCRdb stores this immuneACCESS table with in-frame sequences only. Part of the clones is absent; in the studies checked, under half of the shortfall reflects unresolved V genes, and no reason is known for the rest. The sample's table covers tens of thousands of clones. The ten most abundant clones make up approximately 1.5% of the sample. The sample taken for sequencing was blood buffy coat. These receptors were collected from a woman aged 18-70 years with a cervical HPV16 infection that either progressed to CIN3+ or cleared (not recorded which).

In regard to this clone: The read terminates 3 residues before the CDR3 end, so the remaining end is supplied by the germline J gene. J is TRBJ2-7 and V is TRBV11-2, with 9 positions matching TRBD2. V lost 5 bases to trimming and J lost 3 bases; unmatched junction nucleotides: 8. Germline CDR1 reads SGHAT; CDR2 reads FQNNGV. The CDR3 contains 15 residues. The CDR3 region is CASSEGGTSSYEQYF. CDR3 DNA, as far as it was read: TGTGCCAGCAGCGAAGGGGGGACTAGCAGCTACGAG.

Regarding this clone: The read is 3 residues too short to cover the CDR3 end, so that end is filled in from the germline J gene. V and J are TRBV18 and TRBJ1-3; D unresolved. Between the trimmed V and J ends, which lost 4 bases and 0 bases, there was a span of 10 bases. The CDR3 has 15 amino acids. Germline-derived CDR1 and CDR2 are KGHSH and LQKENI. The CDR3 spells CASSQSISSGNTIYF. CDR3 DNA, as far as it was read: TGTGCCAGCTCACAGAGCATAAGCTCTGGAAACACC.

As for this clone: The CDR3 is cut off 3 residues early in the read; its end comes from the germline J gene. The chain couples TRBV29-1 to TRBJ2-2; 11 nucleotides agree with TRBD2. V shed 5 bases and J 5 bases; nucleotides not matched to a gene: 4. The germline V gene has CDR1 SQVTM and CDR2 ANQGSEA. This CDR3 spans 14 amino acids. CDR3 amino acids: CSVRVAGGTGELFF. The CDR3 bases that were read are TGCAGCGTTCGGGTAGCGGGAGGGACCGGGGAG.

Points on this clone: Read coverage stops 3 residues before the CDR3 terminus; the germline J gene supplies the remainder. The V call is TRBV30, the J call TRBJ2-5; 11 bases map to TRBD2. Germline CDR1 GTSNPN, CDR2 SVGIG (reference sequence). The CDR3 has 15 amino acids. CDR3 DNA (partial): TGTGCCTGGACTAAACTAGCGGGGGCCACAGATACC. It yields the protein CAWTKLAGATDT. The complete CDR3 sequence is CAWTKLAGATDTQYF.

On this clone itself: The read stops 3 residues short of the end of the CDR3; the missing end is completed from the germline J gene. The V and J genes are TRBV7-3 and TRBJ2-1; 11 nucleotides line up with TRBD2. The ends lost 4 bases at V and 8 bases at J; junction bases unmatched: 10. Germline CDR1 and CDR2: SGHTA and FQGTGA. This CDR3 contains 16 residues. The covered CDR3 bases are TGTGCCAGCAGCTCAGACCTTAGCGGGAGGGCCCATGAG. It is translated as CASSSDLSGRAHE. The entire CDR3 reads CASSSDLSGRAHEQFF.

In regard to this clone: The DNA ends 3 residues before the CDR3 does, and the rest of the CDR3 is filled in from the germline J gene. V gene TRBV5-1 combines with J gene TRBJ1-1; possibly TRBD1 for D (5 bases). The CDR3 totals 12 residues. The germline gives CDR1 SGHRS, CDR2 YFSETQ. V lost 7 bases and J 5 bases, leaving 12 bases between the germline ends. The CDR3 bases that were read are TGCGCCAGCGGAGCGACAGCTACTGAA. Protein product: CASGATATE. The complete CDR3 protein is CASGATATEAFF.

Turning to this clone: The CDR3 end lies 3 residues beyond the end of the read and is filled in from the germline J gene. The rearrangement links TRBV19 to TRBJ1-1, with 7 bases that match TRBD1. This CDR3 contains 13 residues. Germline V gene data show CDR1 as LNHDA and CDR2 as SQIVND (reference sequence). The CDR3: CASPRQGFIGAFF. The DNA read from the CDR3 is TGTGCCAGCCCCAGACAGGGTTTCATCGGA.

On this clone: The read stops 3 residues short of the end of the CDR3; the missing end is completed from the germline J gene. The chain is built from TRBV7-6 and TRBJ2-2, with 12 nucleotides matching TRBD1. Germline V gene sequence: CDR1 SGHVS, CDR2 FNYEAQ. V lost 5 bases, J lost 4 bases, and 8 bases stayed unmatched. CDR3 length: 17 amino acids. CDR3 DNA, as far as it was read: TGTGCCAGCAGCCCCGGGACAGGGGGCTGGGGCACCGGGGAG. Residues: CASSPGTGGWGTGE. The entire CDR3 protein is CASSPGTGGWGTGELFF. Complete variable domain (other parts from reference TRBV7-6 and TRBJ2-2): GAGVSQSPRYKVTKRGQDVALRCDPISGHVSLYWYRQALGQGPEFLTYFNYEAQQDKSGLPNDRFSAERPEGSISTLTIQRTEQRDSAMYRCASSPGTGGWGTGELFFGEGSRLTVL.

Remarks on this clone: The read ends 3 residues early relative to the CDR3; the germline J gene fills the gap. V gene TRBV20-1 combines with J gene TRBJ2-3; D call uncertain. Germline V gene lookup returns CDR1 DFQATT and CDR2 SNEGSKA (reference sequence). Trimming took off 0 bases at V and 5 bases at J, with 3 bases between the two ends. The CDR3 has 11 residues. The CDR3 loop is CSARDKDTQYF. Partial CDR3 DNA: TGCAGTGCTAGAGATAAAGATACG.

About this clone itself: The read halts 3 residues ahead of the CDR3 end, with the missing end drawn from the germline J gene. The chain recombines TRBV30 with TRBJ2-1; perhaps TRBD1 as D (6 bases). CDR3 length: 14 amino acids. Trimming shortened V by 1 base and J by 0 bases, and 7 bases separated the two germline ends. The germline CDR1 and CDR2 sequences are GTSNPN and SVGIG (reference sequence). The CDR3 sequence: CAWSGTASYNEQFF. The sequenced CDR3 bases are TGTGCCTGGAGTGGGACAGCCTCCTACAATGAG.

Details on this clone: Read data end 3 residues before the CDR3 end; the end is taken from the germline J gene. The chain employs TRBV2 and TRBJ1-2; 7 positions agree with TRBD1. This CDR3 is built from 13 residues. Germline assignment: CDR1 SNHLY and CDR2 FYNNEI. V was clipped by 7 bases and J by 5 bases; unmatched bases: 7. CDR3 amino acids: CASMRQGWYGYTF. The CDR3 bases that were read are TGTGCCAGCATGAGACAGGGTTGGTATGGC.